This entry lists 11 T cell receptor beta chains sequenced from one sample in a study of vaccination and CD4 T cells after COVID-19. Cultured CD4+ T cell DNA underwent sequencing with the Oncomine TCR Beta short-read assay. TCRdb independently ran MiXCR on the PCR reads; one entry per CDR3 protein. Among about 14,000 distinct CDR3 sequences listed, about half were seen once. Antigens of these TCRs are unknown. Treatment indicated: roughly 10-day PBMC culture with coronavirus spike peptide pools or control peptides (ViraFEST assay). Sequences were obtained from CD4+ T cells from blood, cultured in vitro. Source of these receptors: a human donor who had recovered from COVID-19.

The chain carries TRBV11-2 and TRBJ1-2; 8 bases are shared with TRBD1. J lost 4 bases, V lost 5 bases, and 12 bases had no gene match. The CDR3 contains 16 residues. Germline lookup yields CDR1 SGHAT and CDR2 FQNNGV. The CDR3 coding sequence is TGTGCCAGCAGCCGCTATGGGCAGGACAGGGTCTATGGCTACACCTTC. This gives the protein CASSRYGQDRVYGYTF.

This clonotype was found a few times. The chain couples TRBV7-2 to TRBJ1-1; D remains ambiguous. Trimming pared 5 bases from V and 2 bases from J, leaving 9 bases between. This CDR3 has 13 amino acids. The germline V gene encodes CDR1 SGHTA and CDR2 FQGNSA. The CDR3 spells CASSEIRNTEAFF. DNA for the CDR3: TGTGCCAGCAGCGAAATCCGTAACACTGAAGCTTTCTTT.

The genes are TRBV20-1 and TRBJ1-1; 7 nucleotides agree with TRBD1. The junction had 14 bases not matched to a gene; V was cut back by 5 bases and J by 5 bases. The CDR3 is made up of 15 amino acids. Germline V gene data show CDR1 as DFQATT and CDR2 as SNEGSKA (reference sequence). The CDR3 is CSAPKPGQPGTEAFF. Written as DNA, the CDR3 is TGCAGTGCTCCTAAACCGGGACAGCCGGGGACTGAAGCTTTCTTT.

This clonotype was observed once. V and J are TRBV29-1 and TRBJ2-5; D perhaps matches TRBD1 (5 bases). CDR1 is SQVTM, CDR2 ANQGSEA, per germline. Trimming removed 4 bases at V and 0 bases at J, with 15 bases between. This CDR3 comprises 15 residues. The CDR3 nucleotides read TGCAGCGTTGTCCCGACAGTTACTAACCAAGAGACCCAGTACTTC. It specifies CSVVPTVTNQETQYF.

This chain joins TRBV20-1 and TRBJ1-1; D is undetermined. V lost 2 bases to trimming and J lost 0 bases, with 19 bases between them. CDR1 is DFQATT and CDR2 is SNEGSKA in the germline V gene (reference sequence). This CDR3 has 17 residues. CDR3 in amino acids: CSARMEPVRLMNTEAFF. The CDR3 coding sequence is TGCAGTGCTAGAATGGAACCGGTAAGACTCATGAACACTGAAGCTTTCTTT.

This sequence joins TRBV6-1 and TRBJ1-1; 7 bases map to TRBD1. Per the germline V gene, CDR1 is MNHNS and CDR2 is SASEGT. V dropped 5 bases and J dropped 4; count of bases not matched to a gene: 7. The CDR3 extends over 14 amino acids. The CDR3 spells CASSPGQESTEAFF. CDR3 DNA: TGTGCCAGCAGTCCCGGACAGGAATCCACTGAAGCTTTCTTT.

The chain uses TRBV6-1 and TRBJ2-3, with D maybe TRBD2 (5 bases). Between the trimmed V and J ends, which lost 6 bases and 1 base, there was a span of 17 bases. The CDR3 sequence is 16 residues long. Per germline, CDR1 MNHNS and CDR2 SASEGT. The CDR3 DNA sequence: TGTGCCAGCAGCAAAGGTCGTTGGGGAGGCACAGATACGCAGTATTTT. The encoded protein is CASSKGRWGGTDTQYF.

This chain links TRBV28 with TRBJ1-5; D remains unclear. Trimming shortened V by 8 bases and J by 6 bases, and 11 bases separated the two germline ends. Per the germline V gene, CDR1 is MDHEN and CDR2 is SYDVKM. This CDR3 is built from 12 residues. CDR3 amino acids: CASALKFQPQHF. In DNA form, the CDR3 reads TGTGCCAGCGCGTTGAAGTTTCAGCCCCAGCATTTT.

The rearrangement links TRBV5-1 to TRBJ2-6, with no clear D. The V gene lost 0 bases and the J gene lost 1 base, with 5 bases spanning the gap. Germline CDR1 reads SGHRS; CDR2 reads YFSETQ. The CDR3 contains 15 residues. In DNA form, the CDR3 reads TGCGCCAGCAGCTTGGGTCTATCTGGGGCCAACGTCCTGACTTTC. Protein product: CASSLGLSGANVLTF.

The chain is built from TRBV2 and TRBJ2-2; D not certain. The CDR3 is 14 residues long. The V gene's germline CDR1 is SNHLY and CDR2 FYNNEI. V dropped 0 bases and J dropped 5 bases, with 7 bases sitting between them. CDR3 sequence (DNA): TGTGCCAGCAGTGAAGCACTGCCAACCGGGGAGCTGTTTTTT. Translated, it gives CASSEALPTGELFF.

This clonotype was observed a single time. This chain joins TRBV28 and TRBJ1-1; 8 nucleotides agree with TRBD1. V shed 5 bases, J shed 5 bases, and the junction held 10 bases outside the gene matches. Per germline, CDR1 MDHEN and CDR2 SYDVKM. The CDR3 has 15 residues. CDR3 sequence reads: CASSPIGQGRTEAFF. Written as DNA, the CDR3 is TGTGCCAGCAGTCCTATAGGACAGGGTCGGACTGAAGCTTTCTTT.